These T cell receptor beta chains were read from a single sample in a study of shared T cell receptors in the human thymus. Method: immunoSEQ multiplex PCR; TCRdb's copy keeps in-frame clones and lacks some. The repertoire includes 650,000 to 950,000 clones, approximately 85% of them detected once, and roughly 0.01% sits in the top ten. This same sample was also part of a study on human thymus T cells.

The specimen was thymocytes. These TCRs come from a girl younger than two with a congenital heart defect. Both conserved end residues are part of each CDR3. D genes are given only for firm matches. Expanded clones are given a class, and other clones once, few, many or no size at all.

D,size,J,V,DNA,CDR3
-,-,TRBJ1-1,TRBV12-5,TGTGCTAGTGGTTTGGGGATAGGGGCGGACACTGAAGCTTTCTTT,CASGLGIGADTEAFF
-,-,TRBJ1-2,TRBV28,TGTGCCAGCAGCCGCCGGGTCGGAGACTACACCTTC,CASSRRVGDYTF
-,-,TRBJ1-6,TRBV5-1,TGCGCCAGCAGCCTATATACAGACAGCTCCTATAATTCACCCCTCCACTTT,CASSLYTDSSYNSPLHF
TRBD1,-,TRBJ1-4,TRBV9,TGTGCCAGCAGCGGACCGGGACAGGGGGAGGAAAAACTGTTTTTT,CASSGPGQGEEKLFF
-,-,TRBJ1-1,TRBV5-1,TGCGCCAGCAGCTTGGTTTCAGAAGGGGCCACTGAAGCTTTCTTT,CASSLVSEGATEAFF
TRBD1,once,TRBJ1-1,TRBV5-4,TGTGCCAGCAGCCCCACAGACAGGGACACTGAAGCTTTCTTT,CASSPTDRDTEAFF
-,-,TRBJ1-1,TRBV10-1,TGCGCCAGCAGTGACCATTTCCTCCCTGCTCAGCGGTTGGGTGAAGCTTTCTTT,CASSDHFLPAQRLGEAFF
-,-,TRBJ2-3,TRBV9,TGTGCCAGCAGCGTAGAAGGAGTTCAAGATACGCAGTATTTT,CASSVEGVQDTQYF
-,once,TRBJ2-2,TRBV4-2,TGTGCCAGCAGCCCGGCGGGGCAGGGAGACACCGGGGAGCTGTTTTTT,CASSPAGQGDTGELFF
-,once,TRBJ1-2,TRBV7-8,TGTGCCAGCAGCTCTCGGACAGATAACTATGGCTACACCTTC,CASSSRTDNYGYTF
-,-,TRBJ2-7,TRBV28,TGTGCCAGCAGCTTCGGGCAGGGCTACGAGCAGTACTTC,CASSFGQGYEQYF
TRBD1,few,TRBJ2-7,TRBV5-1,TGCGCCAGCAGCTTCCCGGGACAGGACTACGAGCAGTACTTC,CASSFPGQDYEQYF
TRBD1,-,TRBJ1-5,TRBV18,TGTGCCAGCTCACCGAGTCGACGGGACAGGTATAGCAATCAGCCCCAGCATTTT,CASSPSRRDRYSNQPQHF
-,-,TRBJ1-1,TRBV9,TGTGCCAGCCATACAGGGTATCCCACTGAAGCTTTCTTT,CASHTGYPTEAFF
-,-,TRBJ2-3,TRBV7-9,TGTGCCAGCAGTTATCCGACTAACACAGATACGCAGTATTTT,CASSYPTNTDTQYF
-,-,TRBJ2-1,TRBV7-2,TGTGCCAGCAGCTTAGGGGGGCCTGGGTCCAGTGAGCAGTTCTTC,CASSLGGPGSSEQFF
-,-,TRBJ1-2,TRBV7-9,TGTGCCAGCAGCTTGGATTATGCCGGGACACCAAGAACAAACTATGGCTACACCTTC,CASSLDYAGTPRTNYGYTF
TRBD1,-,TRBJ2-1,TRBV12-5,TGTGCTAGTGGTTTCCAGGGGGACAATGAGCAGTTCTTC,CASGFQGDNEQFF
TRBD1,-,TRBJ1-1,TRBV5-6,TGTGCCAGCAGCTTTGACAGGGGACTCGGTGAAGCTTTCTTT,CASSFDRGLGEAFF
-,-,TRBJ2-7,TRBV10-1,TGCGCCAGCAGTGATAATAGAGACAGGAGCCCCTACGAGCAGTACTTC,CASSDNRDRSPYEQYF
-,-,TRBJ1-2,TRBV6-1,TGTGCCAGCGGAGGATTCTATGGCTACACCTTC,CASGGFYGYTF
TRBD2,-,TRBJ2-1,TRBV6-4,TGTGCCAGCAGTCCCCACTTTAGCGGGGGCTACAATGAGCAGTTCTTC,CASSPHFSGGYNEQFF
TRBD2,-,TRBJ2-1,TRBV4-1,TGCGCCAGCAGCCAAGAAGCAACCGGGACTAGCGGATTACCCTACAATGAGCAGTTCTTC,CASSQEATGTSGLPYNEQFF
TRBD1,-,TRBJ1-2,TRBV19,TGTGCCAGTAGTATAGATGCCTTGACAGGGGGTGAGAACTATGGCTACACCTTC,CASSIDALTGGENYGYTF
-,-,TRBJ1-5,TRBV29-1,TGCAGCGTTGCCCAGGGAAATCAGCCCCAGCATTTT,CSVAQGNQPQHF
TRBD1,-,TRBJ1-4,TRBV7-6,TGTGCCAGCAGCCCAGGGGGTTTGGAAGAAAAACTGTTTTTT,CASSPGGLEEKLFF
TRBD1,-,TRBJ1-1,TRBV29-1,TGCAGCGTCTATCGGGACAGCTTAGAAGCTTTCTTT,CSVYRDSLEAFF
-,-,TRBJ1-3,TRBV7-2,TGTGCCAGCAGCTTAGGGGCCCCAGGTCCGGGAGTCACCATATATTTT,CASSLGAPGPGVTIYF
-,-,TRBJ2-5,TRBV5-1,TGCGCCAGCAGCTTGGCCACGTTAGAAGAGACCCAGTACTTC,CASSLATLEETQYF
-,once,TRBJ1-2,TRBV15,TGTGCCACCAGCAGAGGGGAGGGAGCGGGTGGCTACACCTTC,CATSRGEGAGGYTF
TRBD1,-,TRBJ2-7,TRBV6-1,TGTGCCAGCAGTGATCCAGGGGGTGTGGGCGAGCAGTACTTC,CASSDPGGVGEQYF
-,once,TRBJ1-3,TRBV18,TGTGCCAGCTCACCATGGGCCCCAACTTACTTCGGAAACACCATATATTTT,CASSPWAPTYFGNTIYF
-,-,TRBJ2-2,TRBV5-1,TGCGCCAGCAGCAGTTGGCGCCTCCCCGGGACTCGCACCGGGGAGCTGTTTTTT,CASSSWRLPGTRTGELFF
TRBD1,-,TRBJ1-6,TRBV11-2,TGTGCCAGCAGCAAACAGGGGGAGGGTTCACCCCTCCACTTT,CASSKQGEGSPLHF
-,-,TRBJ1-2,TRBV5-6,TGTGCCAGCAGCTTGCGGTTCAGGGGACGCGGCTACACCTTC,CASSLRFRGRGYTF
TRBD2,-,TRBJ2-7,TRBV4-1,TGCGCCAGCAGCCCTACCAGCGGGGGGGCATTCGGAGAGCAGTACTTC,CASSPTSGGAFGEQYF
-,once,TRBJ2-1,TRBV4-1,TGCGCCAGCAGCCAAGATGTCGGGAGTGGTAGGGATGAGCAGTTCTTC,CASSQDVGSGRDEQFF
-,-,TRBJ1-2,TRBV11-2,TGTGCCAGCAGACCTAGGGGAACTGGGGCAGTTTACTATGGCTACACCTTC,CASRPRGTGAVYYGYTF
-,-,TRBJ1-2,TRBV19,TGTGCCAGTAGTACGATTGAGACTCGCAACTATGGCTACACCTTC,CASSTIETRNYGYTF
-,few,TRBJ1-2,TRBV5-1,TGCGCCAGCAGCCGTACTCGTCAGGGGTCGGGCTATGGCTACACCTTC,CASSRTRQGSGYGYTF
TRBD2,-,TRBJ2-2,TRBV29-1,TGCAGCGTTGAAGTCCTTAAGGGAGGGAAAATTAACACCGGGGAGCTGTTTTTT,CSVEVLKGGKINTGELFF
-,-,TRBJ2-7,TRBV7-9,TGTGCCAGCAGCTTAGACGGTGAGGGAACCTACGAGCAGTACTTC,CASSLDGEGTYEQYF
-,-,TRBJ1-5,TRBV6-5,TGTGCCAGCAGGGCAACGACAGTTGACAATCAGCCCCAGCATTTT,CASRATTVDNQPQHF
TRBD1,-,TRBJ2-2,TRBV10-3,TGTGCCATCAGTGAAGGACAGGGAGCGAACACCGGGGAGCTGTTTTTT,CAISEGQGANTGELFF
-,-,TRBJ1-5,TRBV6-5,TGTGCCAGCAGTCCGGACAGACTCAATCAGCCCCAGCATTTT,CASSPDRLNQPQHF
-,few,TRBJ1-2,TRBV7-2,TGTGCCAGCAGCTCACGATCCCACCAGGGGCGGCAGAACTATGGCTACACCTTC,CASSSRSHQGRQNYGYTF